The present T cell receptor beta chain was sequenced within a study of blood T cell repertoires in COVID-19. Original handling: Reference gene primer amplification yielded estimated nucleated cell counts. This table comes from immunoSEQ multiplex PCR, and its TCRdb copy is limited to in-frame clones, with some not included. V and J calls and clone size follow that table, whereas D and trimming were derived from the DNA. The profile shows around 200,000 clones, 85% to 90% of them singletons. The CDR3 extends over 12 amino acids. Germline trimming cut 4 bases from V and 8 bases from J; bases unmatched to any gene: 3. The germline V gene encodes CDR1 GTSNPN and CDR2 SVGIG (reference sequence).

This TCR was sampled from a woman in her sixties or seventies with COVID-19, enrolled during active disease. What was sequenced was peripheral blood. The chain uses TRBV30 and TRBJ1-4, with 8 bases lining up with TRBD1. Here the CDR3 DNA reads TGTGCCTGGACCCGGGACAGGGAAAAACTGTTTTTT. Amino acid sequence: CAWTRDREKLFF.